Listed here are 5 T cell receptor beta chains from one sample, sequenced in a study of response to subunit inactivated influenza vaccine. TCRdb reprocessed the RT-PCR reads via MiXCR and lists one record per CDR3 protein. The sample includes 500,000 to 600,000 distinct CDR3 sequences, over 9% of them seen just once. The data also belong to a second study, concerning T cells expressing NK-cell markers. That work states: For TCR beta, cDNA was produced by 5'RACE template switching with UMIs.

The sequencing used PBMCs from blood, collected on the day of vaccination. Every receptor here comes from a man in his fifties or sixties who received an inactivated influenza vaccine.

Turning to this clonotype: A much more abundant neighbour one base away suggests this may be a read error. The J gene is TRBJ2-7, the V gene TRBV5-1; D is unresolved. Germline values: CDR1 SGHRS, CDR2 YFSETQ. V lost 0 bases to trimming and J lost 2 bases, with 15 bases between them. CDR3 length: 16 amino acids. CDR3 amino acids: CASSLGPGSSTYEQYF. The CDR3 bases are TGCGCCAGCAGCTTGGGCCCCGGGTCTAGTACCTACGAGCAGTACTTC.

The CDR3 DNA reads TGTGCCAGCAGTTACTCTCCGGGACAGGGCTCCTACGAGCAGTACTTC. Its translation is CASSYSPGQGSYEQYF. V usage is TRBV6-2 or TRBV6-3 and J usage is TRBJ2-7; 9 nucleotides match TRBD1. Trimming took 0 bases from V and 0 from J; bases not matched to a gene: 3. The CDR3 is 16 amino acids. Germline V lookup: CDR1 MNHEY, CDR2 SVGEGT.

The chain is built from TRBV12-3 or TRBV12-4 and TRBJ2-2; 7 nucleotides agree with TRBD1. V dropped 7 bases and J dropped 5; count of bases not matched to a gene: 10. The CDR3 loop spans 15 amino acids. The CDR3 coding sequence is TGTGCCAGCACCTTGGGGACAGCGAGGACCGGGGAGCTGTTTTTT. It yields the protein CASTLGTARTGELFF.

This clonotype was seen only a few times. The CDR3 spells CASSLWTDSYEQYF. CDR3 in DNA: TGTGCCAGCAGCTTGTGGACGGACTCCTACGAGCAGTACTTC. The chain links TRBV11-1 to TRBJ2-7; D call uncertain. Germline loops: CDR1 SGHAT, CDR2 FQDESV (reference sequence). The CDR3 spans 14 residues. The ends were cut back, 3 bases at V and 0 bases at J, with 9 bases in the middle.

The chain has TRBV20-1 and TRBJ1-2, with D possibly TRBD1 on 5 matching bases. CDR3 size: 12 residues. The germline CDR1 and CDR2 sequences are DFQATT and SNEGSKA (reference sequence). Trimming took 0 bases from V and 8 from J, leaving 10 bases between them. CDR3 loop: CSARETWGGYTF. In nucleotides, the CDR3 is TGCAGTGCTAGAGAGACCTGGGGCGGCTACACCTTC.